By sample fraction, the clone carrying this T cell receptor (beta chain) is large. Its antigen is not known. Produced via immunoSEQ multiplex PCR; TCRdb's table is partial and in-frame only. The table lists 4,800 or so clones, roughly three fifths of them singletons. There are 11 residues in the CDR3. CDR1 and CDR2 from the germline V gene are DFQATT and SNEGSKA (reference sequence). Trimming removed 4 bases from V and 2 bases from J, with 5 bases in between. The entry originates in a study of CD4+ T cells in melanoma. General study results and limits: A reported correlation linked neoantigen-specific CD4+ T cells to CD8+, macrophage and B cell function. In melanoma, neoantigen-specific CD4+ T cells reportedly differed in differentiation state.

Sequencing used cells from a culture (not recorded whether cultured in vitro). The chain is built from TRBV20-1 and TRBJ1-2; D not certain. This sequence was found in a human donor with melanoma. The CDR3 bases are TGCAGTGCTATCCAAAACTATGGCTACACCTTC. Amino acids: CSAIQNYGYTF.